This T cell receptor (beta chain) was obtained from a study of cytomegalovirus exposure and HLA in healthy donors. General observations from the study: Rare TCR sequences dominated, though some public TCRs recurred in many donors. It was found in a later analysis that first-cohort TCR clusters tended to co-occur in the approximately 120 validation repertoires.

Clones were sequenced by immunoSEQ multiplex PCR, and TCRdb holds only the in-frame ones, with some missing. The top ten clones hold around 15% of a sample with about 220,000 clones, over 70% of them seen once. Germline V lookup: CDR1 SQVTM, CDR2 ANQGSEA. V lost 3 bases to trimming and J lost 2 bases, with 10 bases between them. The CDR3 totals 13 residues. Concerning this clone itself: Its antigen is unknown.

The source of this sequence is a woman aged 25 to 39 in good health and CMV-seropositive. What was sequenced was PBMCs. The chain combines TRBV29-1 with TRBJ2-5; D is uncertain. Here the CDR3 DNA reads TGCAGCGTTGATTTAGTCGGGCAAGAGACCCAGTACTTC. Its protein product is CSVDLVGQETQYF.